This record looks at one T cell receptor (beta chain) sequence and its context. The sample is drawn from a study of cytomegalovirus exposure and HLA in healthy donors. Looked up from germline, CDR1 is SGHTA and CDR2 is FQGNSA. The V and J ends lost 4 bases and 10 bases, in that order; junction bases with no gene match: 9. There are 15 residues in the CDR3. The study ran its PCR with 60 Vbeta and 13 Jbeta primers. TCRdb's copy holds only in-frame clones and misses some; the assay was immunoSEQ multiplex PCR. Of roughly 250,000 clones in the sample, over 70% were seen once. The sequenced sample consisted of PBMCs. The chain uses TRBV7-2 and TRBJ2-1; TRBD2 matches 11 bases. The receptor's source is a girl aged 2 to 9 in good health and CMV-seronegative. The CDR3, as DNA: TGTGCCAGCAGCTCGACTAGCGGGAAAGTAGGAGAGCAGTTCTTC. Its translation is CASSSTSGKVGEQFF.